Each of the 8 T cell receptor beta chains below was sequenced from the same sample in a study of blood T cell repertoires in COVID-19 (dated by TCRdb to about 2020). Library construction relied on the immunoSEQ multiplex PCR assay. This is the immuneACCESS table as TCRdb keeps it, with only in-frame sequences that have V and J called. A part of the clones is gone; compared with another copy, unresolved V genes explain less than half, and the rest is unexplained. Recorded for this sample are about 280,000 clones; approximately 80% of them occurred a single time. The ten largest clones represent around 5% of the sample. Sample: PBMCs or T cells enriched from blood (not recorded which). All receptors come from a man in his forties or fifties who had been exposed to COVID-19.

The rearrangement uses TRBV2 and TRBJ1-5; possible D gene TRBD1, 5 bases. Per the germline V gene, CDR1 is SNHLY and CDR2 is FYNNEI. CDR3 length equals 15 residues. V lost 6 bases, J lost 0 bases, and 12 bases lay in between. CDR3 loop: CASRAGAASNQPQHF. Here the CDR3 DNA reads TGTGCCAGCAGGGCTGGGGCCGCTAGCAATCAGCCCCAGCATTTT. Using reference TRBV2 and TRBJ1-5 for the parts outside the CDR3, the full variable domain is EPEVTQTPSHQVTQMGQEVILRCVPISNHLYFYWYRQILGQKVEFLVSFYNNEISEKSEIFDDQFSVERPDGSNFTLKIRSTKLEDSAMYFCASRAGAASNQPQHFGDGTRLSIL.

The V and J genes are TRBV27 and TRBJ1-2; the D gene is possibly TRBD1 (6 bases). The V end was cut by 6 bases, the J end by 7 bases, with 21 bases between. CDR1 MNHEY and CDR2 SMNVEV come from the germline V gene (reference sequence). This CDR3 comprises 15 residues. The CDR3 sequence is CASSLTRAGTSGYTF. DNA of the CDR3: TGTGCCAGCAGCTTAACACGAGCCGGGACATCTGGCTACACCTTC.

Worth noting for this clone: Other DNA sequences within the sample encode an identical CDR3. The chain joins TRBV15 to TRBJ1-1; unclear D gene. Per germline, CDR1 LNHNV and CDR2 YYDKDF (reference sequence). The CDR3 extends over 14 amino acids. V was shortened by 6 bases and J by 5 bases, with 16 bases between the two germline ends. The CDR3 DNA reads as TGTGCCACCAGACCGCGCACCACAGTAACTGAAGCTTTCTTT. Encoded protein: CATRPRTTVTEAFF.

The rearrangement uses TRBV2 and TRBJ2-3, with 7 nucleotides matching TRBD2. Germline CDR1 reads SNHLY; CDR2 reads FYNNEI. Trimming took 7 bases from V and 5 from J; bases not matched to a gene: 6. CDR3 length: 13 amino acids. The CDR3 reads CASMRELGDTQYF. The CDR3 nucleotides read TGTGCCAGCATGCGGGAGCTCGGAGATACGCAGTATTTT.

The chain combines TRBV18 with TRBJ1-2; D remains unclear. CDR3 length: 15 amino acids. The V gene's germline CDR1 is KGHSH and CDR2 LQKENI. With 3 bases removed from V and 1 base from J, the gap between germline ends came to 12 bases. The CDR3 protein is CASSPEHFINYGYTF. CDR3 in DNA: TGTGCCAGCTCACCGGAGCATTTTATTAACTATGGCTACACCTTC. Full variable domain (outside the CDR3, taken from reference TRBV18 and TRBJ1-2): NAGVMQNPRHLVRRRGQEARLRCSPMKGHSHVYWYRQLPEEGLKFMVYLQKENIIDESGMPKERFSAEFPKEGPSILRIQQVVRGDSAAYFCASSPEHFINYGYTFGSGTRLTVV.

Here the CDR3 reads CASSLGAWAGVQETQYF. The CDR3 DNA sequence: TGTGCCAGCAGCTTAGGGGCCTGGGCGGGAGTCCAAGAGACCCAGTACTTC. This chain connects TRBV7-8 to TRBJ2-5, with 7 bases fitting TRBD2. V lost 1 base and J lost 1; bases outside the gene matches: 9. CDR1 and CDR2 from the germline V gene are SGHVS and FQNEAQ. CDR3 length: 17 residues.

V usage is TRBV7-9 and J usage is TRBJ2-2, with D unclear. V lost 4 bases and J lost 6, with 6 bases in between. Germline V lookup: CDR1 SEHNR, CDR2 FQNEAQ (reference sequence). The CDR3 has 12 amino acids. The CDR3 bases are TGTGCCAGCAGCTCCCTCTCCGGGGAGCTGTTTTTT. The encoded protein is CASSSLSGELFF.

V usage is TRBV6-5 and J usage is TRBJ1-5; D remains ambiguous. Trimming pared 3 bases from V and 9 bases from J, leaving 15 bases between. The germline V gene has CDR1 MNHEY and CDR2 SVGAGI. This CDR3 is 14 amino acids long. CDR3 residues: CASSYGAGGRPQHF. The DNA of the CDR3 is TGTGCCAGCAGTTATGGCGCGGGTGGACGGCCCCAGCATTTT.